These 18 T cell receptor beta chains were all obtained from the same sample, sequenced in a study of beta chain features in type 1 diabetes. Study-level results: Researchers report that Type 1 diabetes patients had moderately but significantly shorter TCRB CDR3s across all four CD4+ subsets.

These receptors' antigens are unknown. Expressed TCRB transcripts were sequenced because the entire RNA isolate underwent reverse transcription. The repertoire was sequenced with immunoSEQ multiplex PCR; TCRdb's copy has only in-frame clones and lacks some. The repertoire holds under 300,000 clones, with around 13% as singletons. Sequenced material: naive CD4+ T cells from blood. These receptors were collected from a man aged 25-45 years with type 1 diabetes.

This chain links TRBV7-6 with TRBJ2-2, with TRBD2 matching over 7 bases. The CDR3 runs to 16 residues. Germline assignment: CDR1 SGHVS and CDR2 FNYEAQ. Trimming cost V 2 bases and J 7 bases; bases outside gene matches: 10. The chain's CDR3 is CASSLRDGRGVGELFF. CDR3 in DNA: TGTGCCAGCAGCTTACGGGACGGACGGGGGGTCGGGGAGCTGTTTTTT. The entire variable domain, with the rest obtained from reference TRBV7-6 and TRBJ2-2, is as follows: GAGVSQSPRYKVTKRGQDVALRCDPISGHVSLYWYRQALGQGPEFLTYFNYEAQQDKSGLPNDRFSAERPEGSISTLTIQRTEQRDSAMYRCASSLRDGRGVGELFFGEGSRLTVL.

This clone was counted between two and nine times. J is TRBJ2-6 and V is TRBV30, with D unresolved. CDR1 and CDR2 from the germline V gene are GTSNPN and SVGIG (reference sequence). This CDR3 has 14 residues. Trimming pared 1 base from V and 1 base from J, leaving 5 bases between. This CDR3 reads CAWSGASGANVLTF. CDR3 coding DNA: TGTGCCTGGAGTGGGGCGTCTGGGGCCAACGTCCTGACTTTC.

This clone was observed a few times. V is TRBV12-5 and J is TRBJ1-5, with 9 bases that match TRBD1. The CDR3 runs to 15 residues. Per germline, CDR1 LGHNT and CDR2 FRNRAP. V shed 6 bases, J shed 8 bases, and the junction held 11 bases outside the gene matches. The CDR3 region has the DNA TGTGCTAGTGGCCGAACCGGGACAGGGAGGGAGCCCCAGCATTTT. This translates into CASGRTGTGREPQHF.

This clone came up a few times. V is TRBV18 and J is TRBJ1-6; 8 positions match TRBD1. Germline CDR1 is KGHSH and CDR2 is LQKENI. CDR3 length: 20 residues. Losses at the gene ends were 3 bases for V and 4 bases for J; bases not matched to a gene: 17. The CDR3 nucleotides are TGTGCCAGCTCACCGAGGACAGGGACAACCGCCGGGGTATATAATTCACCCCTCCACTTT. Encoded protein: CASSPRTGTTAGVYNSPLHF.

V gene TRBV30 combines with J gene TRBJ1-4, with 7 bases lining up with TRBD1. This CDR3 spans 14 amino acids. With V trimmed by 3 bases and J by 7 bases, 8 bases remained unmatched. Germline CDR1 and CDR2: GTSNPN and SVGIG (reference sequence). The CDR3 sequence is CAWSAGTVGEKLFF. The DNA for the CDR3 is TGTGCCTGGAGCGCCGGGACAGTTGGTGAAAAACTGTTTTTT. The whole variable domain, filled in from reference TRBV30 and TRBJ1-4, reads SQTIHQWPATLVQPVGSPLSLECTVEGTSNPNLYWYRQAAGRGLQLLFYSVGIGQISSEVPQNLSASRPQDRQFILSSKKLLLSDSGFYLCAWSAGTVGEKLFFGSGTQLSVL.

The CDR3: CASSITGRVGGYTF. The DNA of the CDR3 is TGTGCCAGTAGCATAACGGGCAGGGTCGGTGGCTACACCTTC. The chain is built from TRBV19 and TRBJ1-2, with TRBD1 as a possible D gene (5 bases). This CDR3 has 14 amino acids. The germline gives CDR1 LNHDA, CDR2 SQIVND (reference sequence). Trimming left V 6 bases short and J 7 bases short, with 18 bases between. The full variable domain, rest sourced from reference TRBV19 and TRBJ1-2, is DGGITQSPKYLFRKEGQNVTLSCEQNLNHDAMYWYRQDPGQGLRLIYYSQIVNDFQKGDIAEGYSVSREKKESFPLTVTSAQKNPTAFYLCASSITGRVGGYTFGSGTRLTVV.

The V and J genes are TRBV18 and TRBJ2-5; D is possibly TRBD1 (5 bases). CDR1 is KGHSH, CDR2 LQKENI, per germline. The ends were cut back, 1 base at V and 1 base at J, with 10 bases in the middle. The CDR3 is 15 residues long. Here the CDR3 DNA reads TGTGCCAGCTCACCACGAAGGGGCTCCCAAGAGACCCAGTACTTC. It encodes CASSPRRGSQETQYF. The variable domain in full, completed from reference TRBV18 and TRBJ2-5, reads NAGVMQNPRHLVRRRGQEARLRCSPMKGHSHVYWYRQLPEEGLKFMVYLQKENIIDESGMPKERFSAEFPKEGPSILRIQQVVRGDSAAYFCASSPRRGSQETQYFGPGTRLLVL.

This clone has just a few counts. The V gene is TRBV5-1, the J gene TRBJ2-2, with D perhaps TRBD2 (6 bases). CDR3 size: 14 residues. Trimming left V 4 bases short and J 7 bases short, with 14 bases between. CDR1 SGHRS and CDR2 YFSETQ come from the germline V gene. The CDR3 DNA is TGCGCCAGCAGCCTTGGCGGGAAGGTCGGGGAGCTGTTTTTT. Protein sequence: CASSLGGKVGELFF.

The V and J genes are TRBV9 and TRBJ1-2; TRBD1 aligns across 7 bases. Germline trimming cut 3 bases from V and 7 bases from J; bases unmatched to any gene: 6. This CDR3 region has 13 residues. Per germline, CDR1 SGDLS and CDR2 YYNGEE. As DNA, the CDR3 is TGTGCCAGCAGCGGCGACAGGGAGGCTGGCTACACCTTC. It yields the protein CASSGDREAGYTF.

V usage is TRBV5-1 and J usage is TRBJ2-7; 10 positions match TRBD1. V lost 4 bases to trimming and J lost 3 bases; unmatched junction nucleotides: 4. CDR3 length equals 14 residues. CDR1 is SGHRS, CDR2 YFSETQ, per germline. The CDR3 loop reads CASSPGTGVYEQYF. CDR3 sequence (DNA): TGCGCCAGCAGCCCCGGGACAGGGGTCTACGAGCAGTACTTC.

This clone was found a few times. The V call is TRBV4-1, the J call TRBJ2-7; the D gene is possibly TRBD2 (5 bases). This CDR3 has 14 residues. The germline CDR1 and CDR2 sequences are MGHRA and YSYEKL. With 1 base removed from V and 3 bases from J, the gap between germline ends came to 10 bases. The CDR3 sequence: CASSQVGGGYEQYF. The DNA of the CDR3 is TGCGCCAGCAGCCAAGTCGGCGGAGGCTACGAGCAGTACTTC.

This clone has a handful of counts. This chain links TRBV2 with TRBJ1-1; possibly TRBD1 for D (6 bases). CDR3 length: 17 amino acids. Germline V lookup: CDR1 SNHLY, CDR2 FYNNEI. With 1 base removed from V and 0 bases from J, the gap between germline ends came to 15 bases. The DNA for the CDR3 is TGTGCCAGCAGTGAAGATCAGGGGTCGAGGGTGAACACTGAAGCTTTCTTT. Protein product: CASSEDQGSRVNTEAFF.

This clone came up a few times. The chain couples TRBV29-1 to TRBJ2-3, with D possibly TRBD2 on 6 matching bases. The V and J ends lost 7 bases and 2 bases respectively, with 13 bases between them. Germline V lookup: CDR1 SQVTM, CDR2 ANQGSEA. This CDR3 comprises 13 residues. CDR3 amino acids: CSARDSSTDTQYF. For the CDR3, the DNA is TGCAGCGCCCGGGACTCCTCCACAGATACGCAGTATTTT.

In this sample, this clone turned up once. One base away lies a much larger clone, so this may be a sequencing read error. The CDR3 DNA reads as TGTGCCAGCAGCTCGTCCACAGATACGCAGTATTTT. This sequence encodes CASSSSTDTQYF. V and J are TRBV11-3 and TRBJ2-3; D gene ambiguous. This CDR3 comprises 12 residues. V dropped 4 bases and J dropped 2 bases, with 4 bases sitting between them. Germline CDR1 reads SGHNT; CDR2 reads YENEEA.

The V and J genes are TRBV9 and TRBJ2-1; D is possibly TRBD1 (6 bases). The ends were cut back, 3 bases at V and 1 base at J, with 11 bases in the middle. The germline gives CDR1 SGDLS, CDR2 YYNGEE. CDR3 size: 15 residues. In nucleotides, the CDR3 is TGTGCCAGCAGCGGTTGGGGGCAGTCCTACAATGAGCAGTTCTTC. This gives the protein CASSGWGQSYNEQFF.

The chain uses TRBV29-1 and TRBJ2-7, with D tentatively TRBD2 (5 bases). The CDR3 loop spans 13 amino acids. V was trimmed by 4 bases and J by 5 bases, leaving 15 bases between them. Germline lookup yields CDR1 SQVTM and CDR2 ANQGSEA. CDR3 region: CSVVGHEGNEQYF. CDR3 coding DNA: TGCAGCGTTGTAGGCCACGAGGGCAACGAGCAGTACTTC.

This chain connects TRBV2 to TRBJ2-1, with 16 nucleotides matching TRBD2. Germline V gene data show CDR1 as SNHLY and CDR2 as FYNNEI. V gave up 3 bases and J gave up 8 bases; unmatched junction bases: 1. This CDR3 is built from 15 residues. The CDR3 sequence: CASSEGLAGGHEQFF. CDR3 bases: TGTGCCAGCAGTGAGGGACTAGCGGGAGGGCATGAGCAGTTCTTC.

This clone was seen only a few times. The chain couples TRBV4-1 to TRBJ1-3, with D possibly matching TRBD1 (6 bases). With 1 base removed from V and 2 bases from J, the gap between germline ends came to 6 bases. Germline V lookup: CDR1 MGHRA, CDR2 YSYEKL. The CDR3 totals 14 residues. CDR3 protein: CASSQGQAGNTIYF. The CDR3 nucleotides are TGCGCCAGCAGCCAAGGACAGGCTGGAAACACCATATATTTT.